These T cell receptor beta chains were read from a single sample in a study of T-cell reconstitution after alpha-beta-depleted transplantation in children. One entry per CDR3 protein results from TCRdb running MiXCR on the PCR reads. The data hold 670,000 or so distinct CDR3 sequences, with about an eighth observed a single time. Sequences were derived from PBMCs, sampled before TCRalphabeta/CD19-depleted stem cell transplant. These receptors came from a girl aged 2 to 9 with congenital amegakaryocytic thrombocytopenia, due to receive a stem cell transplant. Both conserved end residues are part of each CDR3. A D gene is named only where the DNA matches it firmly. Expanded clones get a size class; other rows say once, few or many, or leave the size out.

j_call: TRBJ2-7; v_call: TRBV28; clone_size: NA; d_call: TRBD1; cdr3_nt: TGTGCCAGCAGTTTTGACAGGGGGCACTACGAGCAGTACTTC; cdr3_aa: CASSFDRGHYEQYF
j_call: TRBJ2-1; v_call: TRBV12-3/TRBV12-4; clone_size: many; d_call: TRBD2; cdr3_nt: TGTGCCAGCAGTTTAGTACTAGCGGGAGTTCTTGAGCAGTTCTTC; cdr3_aa: CASSLVLAGVLEQFF
j_call: TRBJ2-1; v_call: TRBV3-1; clone_size: many; d_call: TRBD2; cdr3_nt: TGTGCCAGCACCCAGGGAGGGCCGGTCCCCAATGAGCAGTTCTTC; cdr3_aa: CASTQGGPVPNEQFF
j_call: TRBJ2-1; v_call: TRBV29-1; clone_size: many; d_call: NA; cdr3_nt: TGCAGCGCCCTAGCCTCCTACAATGAGCAGTTCTTC; cdr3_aa: CSALASYNEQFF
j_call: TRBJ2-3; v_call: TRBV27; clone_size: NA; d_call: TRBD2; cdr3_nt: TGTGCCAGCAGTGACTTGGGGACTAGCGGGAGTAGCACAGATACGCAGTATTTT; cdr3_aa: CASSDLGTSGSSTDTQYF
j_call: TRBJ2-5; v_call: TRBV29-1; clone_size: NA; d_call: TRBD2; cdr3_nt: TGCAGCGTTGACGGGGCGGGAGTTCTCCAAGAGACCCAGTACTTC; cdr3_aa: CSVDGAGVLQETQYF
j_call: TRBJ2-3; v_call: TRBV18; clone_size: NA; d_call: TRBD2; cdr3_nt: TGTGCCAGCTCACCAGGGCTAGCGGGCAACACAGATACGCAGTATTTT; cdr3_aa: CASSPGLAGNTDTQYF
j_call: TRBJ2-5; v_call: TRBV5-1; clone_size: many; d_call: TRBD2; cdr3_nt: TGCGCCAGCAGCTTGGATCTAGCGGGAGCGGTGGAGACCCAGTACTTC; cdr3_aa: CASSLDLAGAVETQYF
j_call: TRBJ2-3; v_call: TRBV5-1; clone_size: few; d_call: NA; cdr3_nt: TGCGCCAGCAGCTTGGATGGCGCGACTAGCACAGATACGCAGTATTTT; cdr3_aa: CASSLDGATSTDTQYF
j_call: TRBJ1-2; v_call: TRBV7-2; clone_size: few; d_call: NA; cdr3_nt: TGTGCCAGCAGCTTATATACAGCTAACTATGGCTACACCTTC; cdr3_aa: CASSLYTANYGYTF
j_call: TRBJ1-3; v_call: TRBV6-1; clone_size: many; d_call: NA; cdr3_nt: TGTGCCAGCAGAAAACACGTGAACTCTGGAAACACCATATATTTT; cdr3_aa: CASRKHVNSGNTIYF
j_call: TRBJ1-4; v_call: TRBV12-3/TRBV12-4; clone_size: many; d_call: NA; cdr3_nt: TGTGCCAGCAGTTCGAGGGGCCAGAATGAAAAACTGTTTTTT; cdr3_aa: CASSSRGQNEKLFF
j_call: TRBJ2-2; v_call: TRBV20-1; clone_size: many; d_call: NA; cdr3_nt: TGCAGTGCTAGGGGAGACATGTACACCGGGGAGCTGTTTTTT; cdr3_aa: CSARGDMYTGELFF
j_call: TRBJ2-3; v_call: TRBV5-1; clone_size: NA; d_call: NA; cdr3_nt: TGCGCCAGCAGCTCCCTGGCGGACGGAAGCACAGATACGCAGTATTTT; cdr3_aa: CASSSLADGSTDTQYF
j_call: TRBJ2-5; v_call: TRBV6-6; clone_size: NA; d_call: NA; cdr3_nt: TGTGCCAGCAGTTTCGTCAACCGGGAGACCCAGTACTTC; cdr3_aa: CASSFVNRETQYF
j_call: TRBJ2-7; v_call: TRBV27; clone_size: NA; d_call: TRBD1; cdr3_nt: TGTGCCAGCAGCCCTCTCCTGACAGGGGGCGCGAACGAGCAGTACTTC; cdr3_aa: CASSPLLTGGANEQYF
j_call: TRBJ1-5; v_call: TRBV16; clone_size: NA; d_call: NA; cdr3_nt: TGTGCCAGCAGCCAATCGGGGCTTGATTGGGGGAAGCAGCCCCAGCATTTT; cdr3_aa: CASSQSGLDWGKQPQHF
j_call: TRBJ2-3; v_call: TRBV6-6; clone_size: many; d_call: NA; cdr3_nt: TGTGCCAGCAGGTACAGCACAGATACGCAGTATTTT; cdr3_aa: CASRYSTDTQYF
j_call: TRBJ2-6; v_call: TRBV5-1; clone_size: NA; d_call: NA; cdr3_nt: TGCGCCAGCAGCTTGGTGTACTCTGGGGCCAACGTCCTGACTTTC; cdr3_aa: CASSLVYSGANVLTF
j_call: TRBJ2-1; v_call: TRBV27; clone_size: few; d_call: TRBD2; cdr3_nt: TGTGCCAGCAGTTCACCGGGACTAGGCGGTAACAATGAGCAGTTCTTC; cdr3_aa: CASSSPGLGGNNEQFF
j_call: TRBJ2-7; v_call: TRBV4-1; clone_size: many; d_call: NA; cdr3_nt: TGCGCCAGCAGCGAGATGGGTAGCTACGAGCAGTACTTC; cdr3_aa: CASSEMGSYEQYF
j_call: TRBJ2-1; v_call: TRBV20-1; clone_size: many; d_call: TRBD2; cdr3_nt: TGCAGTGCTCCCCACCGACTAGCGGAATACAATGAGCAGTTCTTC; cdr3_aa: CSAPHRLAEYNEQFF
j_call: TRBJ2-1; v_call: TRBV12-3/TRBV12-4; clone_size: many; d_call: NA; cdr3_nt: TGTGCCAGCAGTACAGGACTCGAGTGGCAGTTCTTC; cdr3_aa: CASSTGLEWQFF
j_call: TRBJ2-7; v_call: TRBV5-1; clone_size: NA; d_call: TRBD2; cdr3_nt: TGCGCCAGCAGCTTGGATCCAGCGGGGGACCTCTACGAGCAGTACTTC; cdr3_aa: CASSLDPAGDLYEQYF
j_call: TRBJ2-7; v_call: TRBV27; clone_size: few; d_call: NA; cdr3_nt: TGTGCCAGCAGTTTATCTAGGTCGGCGATGGGTGCCTACGAGCAGTACTTC; cdr3_aa: CASSLSRSAMGAYEQYF
j_call: TRBJ2-1; v_call: TRBV15; clone_size: few; d_call: NA; cdr3_nt: TGTGCCACCAGCAGAGAGTCCCGGGGGTGGAAGTACAATGAGCAGTTCTTC; cdr3_aa: CATSRESRGWKYNEQFF
j_call: TRBJ2-5; v_call: TRBV10-2; clone_size: few; d_call: TRBD2; cdr3_nt: TGCGCCAGCAGTGAGCTAGCGGGGCAAGAGACCCAGTACTTC; cdr3_aa: CASSELAGQETQYF
j_call: TRBJ2-7; v_call: TRBV12-3/TRBV12-4; clone_size: many; d_call: NA; cdr3_nt: TGTGCCAGCAGGCCGGGACGGACCAACTACGAGCAGTACTTC; cdr3_aa: CASRPGRTNYEQYF
j_call: TRBJ2-1; v_call: TRBV5-1; clone_size: few; d_call: TRBD2; cdr3_nt: TGCGCCAGCAGCAATGGCCCCGGGAGGGATGAGCAGTTCTTC; cdr3_aa: CASSNGPGRDEQFF
j_call: TRBJ2-7; v_call: TRBV7-6; clone_size: NA; d_call: NA; cdr3_nt: TGTGCCAGCAGCTCCCAGTTCGGAGAGCAGTACTTC; cdr3_aa: CASSSQFGEQYF
j_call: TRBJ2-7; v_call: TRBV11-2; clone_size: few; d_call: TRBD1; cdr3_nt: TGTGCCAGCAGCTTTCTCCCCGGGACAGGGCCCTACGAGCAGTACTTC; cdr3_aa: CASSFLPGTGPYEQYF
j_call: TRBJ2-1; v_call: TRBV5-5; clone_size: few; d_call: TRBD2; cdr3_nt: TGTGCCAGCAGCTCTGGGACTACTCTAGGGAATGAGCAGTTCTTC; cdr3_aa: CASSSGTTLGNEQFF
j_call: TRBJ2-4; v_call: TRBV5-1; clone_size: many; d_call: NA; cdr3_nt: TGCGCCAGCAGCCCACTCCTTGGCGCCAAAAACATTCAGTACTTC; cdr3_aa: CASSPLLGAKNIQYF
j_call: TRBJ2-1; v_call: TRBV28; clone_size: many; d_call: NA; cdr3_nt: TGTGCCAGCAGTTTTAATCCTGTCTACAATGAGCAGTTCTTC; cdr3_aa: CASSFNPVYNEQFF
j_call: TRBJ2-2; v_call: TRBV7-9; clone_size: NA; d_call: TRBD2; cdr3_nt: TGTGCCAGCAGCTTAGAGGGACTAGCGATCACCGGGGAGCTGTTTTTT; cdr3_aa: CASSLEGLAITGELFF
j_call: TRBJ1-2; v_call: TRBV7-2; clone_size: NA; d_call: NA; cdr3_nt: TGTGCCAGCAGCCCCCACGGGGGGACGGTCTATGGCTACACCTTC; cdr3_aa: CASSPHGGTVYGYTF
j_call: TRBJ2-2; v_call: TRBV6-2/TRBV6-3; clone_size: NA; d_call: NA; cdr3_nt: TGTGCCAGCACTCCGGGGCCAGGCACCGGGGAGCTGTTTTTT; cdr3_aa: CASTPGPGTGELFF
j_call: TRBJ2-7; v_call: TRBV20-1; clone_size: NA; d_call: TRBD2; cdr3_nt: TGCAGTGCTCTCTCTCTGTGGGAGGGCCTGGACGAGCAGTACTTC; cdr3_aa: CSALSLWEGLDEQYF
j_call: TRBJ2-3; v_call: TRBV12-3/TRBV12-4; clone_size: few; d_call: TRBD2; cdr3_nt: TGTGCCAGCAGCCCGGGTAGCGGGGCAGATACGCAGTATTTT; cdr3_aa: CASSPGSGADTQYF
j_call: TRBJ2-1; v_call: TRBV20-1; clone_size: many; d_call: TRBD1; cdr3_nt: TGCAGTGCTCCGGGACAGGGAAGCAATGAGCAGTTCTTC; cdr3_aa: CSAPGQGSNEQFF
j_call: TRBJ2-1; v_call: TRBV3-1; clone_size: few; d_call: TRBD2; cdr3_nt: TGTGCCAGCAGCCTAAGGAGCGGGAGAGTCTACAATGAGCAGTTCTTC; cdr3_aa: CASSLRSGRVYNEQFF
j_call: TRBJ2-2; v_call: TRBV5-1; clone_size: many; d_call: NA; cdr3_nt: TGCGCCAGCAGCTTCTCGGTGGGAGTTGATGCCGGGGAGCTGTTTTTT; cdr3_aa: CASSFSVGVDAGELFF
j_call: TRBJ2-1; v_call: TRBV29-1; clone_size: many; d_call: NA; cdr3_nt: TGCAGCGTTGAGGCTGGGGGGACCCCCGAGTTCTTC; cdr3_aa: CSVEAGGTPEFF
j_call: TRBJ2-5; v_call: TRBV5-1; clone_size: many; d_call: NA; cdr3_nt: TGCGCCAGCAAACGGGGAGGAGAGACCCAGTACTTC; cdr3_aa: CASKRGGETQYF
j_call: TRBJ2-1; v_call: TRBV5-1; clone_size: many; d_call: NA; cdr3_nt: TGCGCCAGCAGCTCACTGACTAGTTATGAGCAGTTCTTC; cdr3_aa: CASSSLTSYEQFF
j_call: TRBJ2-1; v_call: TRBV12-3/TRBV12-4; clone_size: few; d_call: TRBD1; cdr3_nt: TGTGCCAGCAGCCCAGGGACAGGGGGTTTCCATTACAATGAGCAGTTCTTC; cdr3_aa: CASSPGTGGFHYNEQFF
j_call: TRBJ2-2; v_call: TRBV20-1; clone_size: many; d_call: TRBD1; cdr3_nt: TGCAGTGCTAGAGATTGGGCAGGGGGCATGGGCGGGGAGCTGTTTTTT; cdr3_aa: CSARDWAGGMGGELFF
j_call: TRBJ1-2; v_call: TRBV6-5; clone_size: few; d_call: TRBD1; cdr3_nt: TGTGCCAGCAGTTACTCGGGACAGGGGGCGCGAGGTGGTGGCTACACCTTC; cdr3_aa: CASSYSGQGARGGGYTF
j_call: TRBJ2-7; v_call: TRBV6-6; clone_size: many; d_call: NA; cdr3_nt: TGTGCCACTGGAGGACTTTCCTACGAGCAGTACTTC; cdr3_aa: CATGGLSYEQYF
j_call: TRBJ2-1; v_call: TRBV20-1; clone_size: many; d_call: NA; cdr3_nt: TGCAGTGCTAGAGATCCGGAAGGGCAGCTGTTCTACAATGAGCAGTTCTTC; cdr3_aa: CSARDPEGQLFYNEQFF
j_call: TRBJ2-1; v_call: TRBV20-1; clone_size: few; d_call: TRBD2; cdr3_nt: TGCAGTGCTCAGCGGACTAGCCAGCATGAGCAGTTCTTC; cdr3_aa: CSAQRTSQHEQFF
j_call: TRBJ2-1; v_call: TRBV14; clone_size: few; d_call: NA; cdr3_nt: TGTGCCAGCAGCCAACGGGGGACCTACAATGAGCAGTTCTTC; cdr3_aa: CASSQRGTYNEQFF